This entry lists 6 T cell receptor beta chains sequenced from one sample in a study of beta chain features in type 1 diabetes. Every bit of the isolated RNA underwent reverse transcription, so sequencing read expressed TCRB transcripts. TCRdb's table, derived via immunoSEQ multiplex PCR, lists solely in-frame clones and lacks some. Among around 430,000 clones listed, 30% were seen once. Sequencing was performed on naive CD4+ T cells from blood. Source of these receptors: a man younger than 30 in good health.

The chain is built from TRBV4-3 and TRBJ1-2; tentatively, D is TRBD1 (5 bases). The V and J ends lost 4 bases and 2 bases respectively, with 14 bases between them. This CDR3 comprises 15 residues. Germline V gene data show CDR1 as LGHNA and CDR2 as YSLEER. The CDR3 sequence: CASSRDRTSNYGYTF. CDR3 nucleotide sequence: TGCGCCAGCAGCCGGGACCGGACATCCAACTATGGCTACACCTTC.

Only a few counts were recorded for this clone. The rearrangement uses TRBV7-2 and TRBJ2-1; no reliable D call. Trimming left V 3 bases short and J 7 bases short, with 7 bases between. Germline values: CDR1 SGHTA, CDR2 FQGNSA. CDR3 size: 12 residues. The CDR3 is CASSFTTNEQFF. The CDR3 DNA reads TGTGCCAGCAGCTTCACGACGAATGAGCAGTTCTTC.

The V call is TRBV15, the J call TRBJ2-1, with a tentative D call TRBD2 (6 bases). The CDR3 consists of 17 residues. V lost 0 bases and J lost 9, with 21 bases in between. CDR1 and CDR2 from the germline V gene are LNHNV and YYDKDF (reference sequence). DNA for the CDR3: TGTGCCACCAGCAGAGATCTCCGGCTCCTCACGGAGGGTGAGCAGTTCTTC. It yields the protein CATSRDLRLLTEGEQFF.

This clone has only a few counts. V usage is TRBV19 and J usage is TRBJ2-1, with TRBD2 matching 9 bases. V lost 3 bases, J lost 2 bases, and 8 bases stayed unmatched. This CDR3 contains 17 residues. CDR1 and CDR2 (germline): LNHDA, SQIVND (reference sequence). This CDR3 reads CASSIPGVAGAYNEQFF. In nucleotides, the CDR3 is TGTGCCAGTAGTATCCCCGGGGTAGCGGGAGCCTACAATGAGCAGTTCTTC.

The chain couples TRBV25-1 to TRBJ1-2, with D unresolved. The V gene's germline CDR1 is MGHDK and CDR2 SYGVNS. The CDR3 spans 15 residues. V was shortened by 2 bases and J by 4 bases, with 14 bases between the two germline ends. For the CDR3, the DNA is TGTGCCAGCAGTGAACTGGAACCGTCCTTCTATGGCTACACCTTC. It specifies CASSELEPSFYGYTF.

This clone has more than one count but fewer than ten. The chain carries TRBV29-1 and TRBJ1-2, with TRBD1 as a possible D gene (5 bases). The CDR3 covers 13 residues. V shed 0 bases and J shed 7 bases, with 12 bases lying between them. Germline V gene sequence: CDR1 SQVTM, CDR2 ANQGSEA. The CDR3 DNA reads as TGCAGCGTTGAAGATCGGGACCCGCTTGGCTACACCTTC. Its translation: CSVEDRDPLGYTF.